This T cell receptor (beta chain) originates from a study of radiotherapy plus CTLA-4 blockade in lung cancer. Findings and caveats of the study: Early shifts in blood T cell clones, with interferon-beta, reportedly predicted response best.

The V gene's germline CDR1 is DFQATT and CDR2 SNEGSKA (reference sequence). CDR3 length: 11 amino acids. This clone came up once. Its antigen is undetermined. Its ends do not fully match the called genes, so a read error is possible. This table comes from immunoSEQ multiplex PCR, and its TCRdb copy is limited to in-frame clones, with some not included. The sample consists of about 38,000 clones, roughly 77% of them appearing once. The TCR comes from a human donor with non-small cell lung cancer who had stable disease on radiotherapy plus ipilimumab. The sequencing here drew on peripheral blood, taken from a patient treated with radiotherapy plus ipilimumab. The rearrangement joins TRBV20-1 to TRBJ2-7; either TRBD1 or TRBD2 may supply D (5 bases each). For the CDR3, the DNA is TGCAGTGCTAGAACCCCGGGACGACAAAACTTC. This gives the protein CSARTPGRQNF.